A single sample is the source of the 27 T cell receptor beta chains below, sequenced in a study of blood T cell repertoires in COVID-19. The protocol was immunoSEQ multiplex PCR, while the TCRdb copy is restricted to in-frame clones and leaves out a portion. The sample includes around 150,000 clones, about 84% of them seen just once. The sample comprised peripheral blood. Receptor source: a woman of 80 years or more in a cohort sampled during active or convalescent COVID-19.

In its sample, this clone was seen many times. The chain uses TRBV6-4 and TRBJ2-2, with 8 bases aligning to TRBD2. CDR1 and CDR2 (germline): MRHNA, SNTAGT. This CDR3 spans 14 amino acids. The V segment lost 6 bases and the J segment 3 bases; nucleotides outside the gene matches: 3. The CDR3 spells CASSVSGDTGELFF. Here the CDR3 DNA reads TGTGCCAGCAGCGTTAGCGGGGACACCGGGGAGCTGTTTTTT.

The chain combines TRBV4-1 with TRBJ2-7; 10 bases are a match to TRBD1. CDR3 length: 15 amino acids. From germline, CDR1 is MGHRA and CDR2 YSYEKL. Trimming removed 2 bases from V and 3 bases from J; junction bases left unmatched: 4. CDR3 amino acids: CASSQWDRGFYEQYF. CDR3 bases: TGCGCCAGCAGCCAATGGGACAGGGGATTCTACGAGCAGTACTTC.

The CDR3 protein is CASSFGRGVTDTQYF. The CDR3, as DNA: TGCGCCAGCAGCTTTGGACGGGGGGTCACAGATACGCAGTATTTT. The rearrangement uses TRBV5-1 and TRBJ2-3, with 7 nucleotides matching TRBD2. The V segment lost 2 bases and the J segment 2 bases; nucleotides outside the gene matches: 5. Germline loops: CDR1 SGHRS, CDR2 YFSETQ. CDR3 length equals 15 residues.

The chain is built from TRBV5-4 and TRBJ2-2; 8 bases agree with TRBD2. V lost 4 bases, J lost 8 bases, and 4 bases stayed unmatched. The CDR3 covers 13 residues. Germline V gene lookup returns CDR1 SGHNT and CDR2 YYREEE (reference sequence). The CDR3 DNA is TGTGCCAGCAGCCGCACTAGCGGAGGGGAGCTGTTTTTT. This gives the protein CASSRTSGGELFF.

CDR3 bases: TGTGCAAGTCGCCCAGGGGACAGGGAGGGCGAGCAGTACGTC. Residues: CASRPGDREGEQYV. V gene TRBV12-2 combines with J gene TRBJ2-7; the table's D call TRBD1 went unverified against the DNA. TRBV12-2 is deemed a pseudogene. This CDR3 region has 14 residues.

This chain connects TRBV19 to TRBJ2-7, with 8 bases fitting TRBD2. V was pared by 7 bases and J by 0 bases, with 2 bases of the junction left unmatched. The CDR3 loop spans 13 amino acids. Per the germline V gene, CDR1 is LNHDA and CDR2 is SQIVND (reference sequence). This CDR3 is CASTGGTSYEQYF. Here the CDR3 DNA reads TGTGCCAGTACGGGGGGGACCTCCTACGAGCAGTACTTC.

The rearrangement joins TRBV18 to TRBJ1-2, with D tentatively TRBD1 (5 bases). The CDR3 is 13 residues long. V was trimmed by 4 bases and J by 2 bases, leaving 8 bases between them. Germline CDR1 reads KGHSH; CDR2 reads LQKENI. CDR3 bases: TGTGCCAGCTCACGAACAGGAAACTATGGCTACACCTTC. Amino acid sequence: CASSRTGNYGYTF.

The J gene is TRBJ1-3, the V gene TRBV4-1; D not certain. V shed 0 bases and J shed 5 bases, with 11 bases lying between them. Germline assignment: CDR1 MGHRA and CDR2 YSYEKL. This CDR3 region has 15 residues. CDR3 sequence reads: CASSQDNRSRNTIYF. In nucleotides, the CDR3 is TGCGCCAGCAGCCAAGATAACCGGTCTCGAAACACCATATATTTT.

V usage is TRBV7-2 and J usage is TRBJ2-7; 7 bases fit TRBD1. The V gene's germline CDR1 is SGHTA and CDR2 FQGNSA. The CDR3 totals 13 residues. With 5 bases clipped from V and 4 bases from J, the junction kept 5 bases outside the gene matches. CDR3 protein: CASSRDRYYEQYV. The CDR3 region has the DNA TGTGCCAGCAGCCGGGACAGATATTACGAGCAGTACGTC.

The chain joins TRBV24-1 to TRBJ1-2; D uncertain. Germline CDR1 KGHDR, CDR2 SFDVKD. The CDR3 extends over 11 amino acids. V lost 1 base and J lost 8, with 4 bases in between. The CDR3: CATSDFLGYTF. CDR3 sequence (DNA): TGTGCCACCAGTGATTTCTTGGGCTACACCTTC.

V usage is TRBV6-4 and J usage is TRBJ1-1; a possible D gene is TRBD1 (6 bases). Trimming shortened V by 5 bases and J by 5 bases, and 15 bases separated the two germline ends. Germline V gene data show CDR1 as MRHNA and CDR2 as SNTAGT. The CDR3 has 14 amino acids. CDR3 DNA: TGTGCCAGCAGTCTTACCCCAGGGGAAACTGAAGCTTTCTTT. It yields the protein CASSLTPGETEAFF.

The rearrangement links TRBV19 to TRBJ1-4; a weak D match, TRBD1 (5 bases). CDR1 is LNHDA, CDR2 SQIVND, per germline (reference sequence). CDR3 size: 12 residues. V lost 6 bases and J lost 6, with 8 bases in between. CDR3 in amino acids: CASSRVDEKLFF. The CDR3 DNA reads TGTGCCAGTAGCAGGGTCGATGAAAAACTGTTTTTT.

This rearrangement joins TRBV29-1 to TRBJ1-2; 9 positions agree with TRBD1. The CDR3 has 14 amino acids. The J segment lost 4 bases and the V segment lost 7 bases, leaving 10 bases of the junction unmatched. In germline, CDR1 is SQVTM, CDR2 ANQGSEA. The DNA of the CDR3 is TGCAGCGCACTGGACAGGGGATTCACCTATGGCTACACCTTC. Protein: CSALDRGFTYGYTF.

This clone appeared once. The J gene is TRBJ2-3, the V gene TRBV12-3 or TRBV12-4; the match to TRBD2 covers 9 bases. V shed 5 bases, J shed 5 bases, and the junction held 2 bases outside the gene matches. The CDR3 extends over 13 amino acids. DNA for the CDR3: TGTGCCAGCAGTCAAGCGGGGGGAGATACGCAGTATTTT. Amino acids: CASSQAGGDTQYF.

The chain links TRBV28 to TRBJ2-7, with 7 bases matching TRBD1. V lost 6 bases and J lost 2; bases outside the gene matches: 13. Germline CDR1 and CDR2: MDHEN and SYDVKM. The CDR3 contains 16 residues. The CDR3 nucleotides read TGTGCCAGCAGCCGGGCCGACAGGGTAAGGACCTACGAGCAGTACGTC. It is translated as CASSRADRVRTYEQYV.

The chain has TRBV10-3 and TRBJ2-1; a possible D gene is TRBD1 (5 bases). CDR1 ENHRY and CDR2 SYGVKD come from the germline V gene. Between the trimmed V and J ends, which lost 2 bases and 3 bases, there was a span of 8 bases. The CDR3 has 14 residues. The CDR3 DNA sequence: TGTGCCATCAGTGAGGCACAGGACTACAATGAGCAGTTCTTC. This translates into CAISEAQDYNEQFF.

J is TRBJ2-1 and V is TRBV3-1 (or the pseudogene TRBV3-2); D unresolved. The germline V gene encodes CDR1 LGHDT and CDR2 YNNKEL (reference sequence). The germline V and J ends were trimmed by 0 bases and 3 bases, with 15 bases remaining between them. This CDR3 has 17 amino acids. The CDR3 spells CASSQDLKPLVYNEQFF. The DNA of the CDR3 is TGTGCCAGCAGCCAAGATTTGAAGCCCTTGGTCTACAATGAGCAGTTCTTC.

This clone turned up a few times. The rearrangement links TRBV10-3 to TRBJ1-1, with a possible D match to TRBD1 (5 bases). Germline CDR1 is ENHRY and CDR2 is SYGVKD. The CDR3 length is 12 residues. Trimming shortened V by 6 bases and J by 1 base, and 6 bases separated the two germline ends. The DNA of the CDR3 is TGTGCCATCAGCAGGGAGAACACTGAAGCTTTCTTT. Its protein product is CAISRENTEAFF.

CDR3 residues: CASSPLAGGGTDTQYF. In nucleotides, the CDR3 is TGTGCCAGCAGCCCTCTAGCGGGGGGAGGCACAGATACGCAGTATTTT. This chain links TRBV9 with TRBJ2-3, with 11 bases aligning to TRBD2. Per germline, CDR1 SGDLS and CDR2 YYNGEE. With 4 bases clipped from V and 1 base from J, the junction kept 5 bases outside the gene matches. The CDR3 is 16 amino acids.

V gene TRBV6-4 combines with J gene TRBJ1-1; tentatively, D is TRBD1 (5 bases). The germline V gene has CDR1 MRHNA and CDR2 SNTAGT. The CDR3 sequence is 13 residues long. V was cut by 6 bases and J by 0 bases, with 8 bases left in between. Here the CDR3 reads CASSRGVNTEAFF. The CDR3 DNA reads TGTGCCAGCAGCCGGGGGGTGAACACTGAAGCTTTCTTT.

The chain links TRBV6-5 to TRBJ1-5; possible D gene TRBD1, 5 bases. Germline V gene data show CDR1 as MNHEY and CDR2 as SVGAGI. Trimming left V 6 bases short and J 7 bases short, with 16 bases between. This CDR3 contains 14 residues. The CDR3 sequence is CASRIGGGDQPQHF. The CDR3 region has the DNA TGTGCCAGCAGAATCGGCGGAGGGGACCAGCCCCAGCATTTT.

The V and J genes are TRBV15 and TRBJ1-6; no firm D call. The CDR3 contains 13 residues. V was clipped by 0 bases and J by 10 bases, with 7 bases between them. Germline V gene lookup returns CDR1 LNHNV and CDR2 YYDKDF (reference sequence). CDR3 DNA: TGTGCCACCAGCAGAGATGTGAGATCACCCCTCCACTTT. Translated: CATSRDVRSPLHF.

The chain carries TRBV7-8 and TRBJ2-3; weak D call: TRBD1 (5 bases). CDR1 is SGHVS and CDR2 is FQNEAQ in the germline V gene. With 5 bases removed from V and 2 bases from J, the gap between germline ends came to 11 bases. The CDR3 is made up of 14 amino acids. The CDR3 DNA follows: TGTGCCAGCAGCCACGGACATCTCACAGATACGCAGTATTTT. This gives the protein CASSHGHLTDTQYF.

In DNA form, the CDR3 reads TGTGCTAGTGGTTTGGTACAAGAACAGGCATTAAACACTGAAGCTTTCTTT. Residues: CASGLVQEQALNTEAFF. The chain links TRBV12-5 to TRBJ1-1, with D maybe TRBD1 (5 bases). The CDR3 length is 17 residues. V was cut by 0 bases and J by 2 bases, with 16 bases left in between. Germline V gene sequence: CDR1 LGHNT, CDR2 FRNRAP.

The chain has TRBV20-1 and TRBJ1-2, with TRBD1 matching over 8 bases. The germline gives CDR1 DFQATT, CDR2 SNEGSKA (reference sequence). The CDR3 contains 14 residues. V lost 6 bases, J lost 7 bases, and 13 bases stayed unmatched. CDR3 bases: TGCAGTGCCAGTCGGGCGGGAGACAGGGGTGGCTACACCTTC. Translated, it gives CSASRAGDRGGYTF.

This rearrangement joins TRBV30 to TRBJ2-7; D perhaps matches TRBD2 (6 bases). Between the trimmed V and J ends, which lost 5 bases and 3 bases, there was a span of 14 bases. CDR1 and CDR2 from the germline V gene are GTSNPN and SVGIG (reference sequence). This CDR3 is built from 13 residues. CDR3 loop: CAWRYGGGYEQYF. The DNA for the CDR3 is TGTGCCTGGCGTTACGGGGGAGGCTACGAGCAGTACTTC.

The chain carries TRBV4-3 and TRBJ1-3; D remains unclear. The CDR3 runs 17 residues. V shed 2 bases and J shed 0 bases, with 14 bases lying between them. CDR1 LGHNA and CDR2 YSLEER come from the germline V gene. This chain's CDR3 is CASSQYNARFSGNTIYF. The CDR3 DNA sequence: TGCGCCAGCAGCCAATACAACGCTCGCTTCTCTGGAAACACCATATATTTT.